These 26 T cell receptor beta chains came from one sample sequenced in a study of human T cells and chemical hapten exposure (TCRdb year 2021). The library was generated by RACE. TCRdb shows the sequencer as NextSeq 500. TCRdb applied fastp at Q25 and MiXCR to the public reads, then kept only in-frame beta chains. Entries that share a CDR3 protein sequence are merged under the most common genes and DNA. Across this sample there are around 100,000 distinct CDR3 sequences, with approximately 11% seen only once. Around 3.6% of the sample goes to the ten largest clones. Explained via the paper, the time point label denotes: patch test 1, 2 weeks after DPC sensitization. Explained via the paper, the treatment or condition label denotes: therapeutic diphenylcyclopropenone sensitization with weekly scalp DPC. Specimen: whole blood, collected in connection with sensitization to the hapten diphenylcyclopropenone (DPC). These receptors all come from a woman aged 40-49 years with alopecia areata. Some clones in this sample may be carry-over from other donors' samples.

The J gene is TRBJ2-3, the V gene TRBV19; possibly TRBD2 for D (5 bases). The CDR3 extends over 12 amino acids. V gave up 5 bases and J gave up 6 bases, with 9 bases separating them. Germline V gives CDR1 LNHDA, CDR2 SQIVND (reference sequence). CDR3 in amino acids: CASSEGADTQYF. The DNA of the CDR3 is TGTGCCAGTAGTGAGGGTGCGGATACGCAGTATTTT.

V and J are TRBV7-2 and TRBJ2-3; D is undetermined. The germline CDR1 and CDR2 sequences are SGHTA and FQGNSA. The CDR3 has 15 amino acids. Trimming stripped 5 bases from V and 0 bases from J, with 12 bases between. The chain's CDR3 is CASSANHYSTDTQYF. CDR3 coding DNA: TGTGCCAGCAGCGCCAACCACTATAGCACAGATACGCAGTATTTT.

The rearrangement uses TRBV2 and TRBJ2-7; D is unresolved. Germline values: CDR1 SNHLY, CDR2 FYNNEI. V was shortened by 2 bases and J by 0 bases, with 8 bases between the two germline ends. This CDR3 contains 14 residues. This CDR3 is CASSEKGTSYEQYF. The CDR3 DNA is TGTGCCAGCAGTGAAAAGGGCACCTCCTACGAGCAGTACTTC. Looking up the rest from reference TRBV2 and TRBJ2-7 gives the full variable domain: EPEVTQTPSHQVTQMGQEVILRCVPISNHLYFYWYRQILGQKVEFLVSFYNNEISEKSEIFDDQFSVERPDGSNFTLKIRSTKLEDSAMYFCASSEKGTSYEQYFGPGTRLTVT.

This clonotype was picked up many times. The chain employs TRBV9 and TRBJ2-7; D remains unclear. The CDR3 is 13 residues long. Germline V gene lookup returns CDR1 SGDLS and CDR2 YYNGEE. V lost 0 bases and J lost 6, with 10 bases in between. CDR3 region: CASSVANGVEQYF. The CDR3 DNA is TGTGCCAGCAGCGTAGCTAACGGTGTCGAGCAGTACTTC.

The chain couples TRBV24-1 to TRBJ2-1; D is unclear. Per the germline V gene, CDR1 is KGHDR and CDR2 is SFDVKD. Trimming removed 4 bases from V and 10 bases from J, with 13 bases in between. CDR3 length equals 13 residues. The chain's CDR3 is CATSETVPGEQFF. As DNA, the CDR3 is TGTGCCACCAGTGAGACGGTCCCCGGAGAGCAGTTCTTC.

This clonotype has a count of ten or more. The V call is TRBV6-2 or TRBV6-3, the J call TRBJ2-7; D gene uncertain. The ends were cut back, 5 bases at V and 2 bases at J, with 7 bases in the middle. Germline V gene lookup returns CDR1 MNHEY and CDR2 SVGEGT. The CDR3 runs 12 residues. This CDR3 reads CASSPTTYEQYF. The DNA for the CDR3 is TGTGCCAGCAGTCCAACTACCTACGAGCAGTACTTC.

There are a few counts of this clonotype. The genes are TRBV6-2 or TRBV6-3 and TRBJ1-5; the match to TRBD1 covers 9 bases. Germline V gene lookup returns CDR1 MNHEY and CDR2 SVGEGT. The CDR3 runs 17 residues. Losses at the gene ends were 7 bases for V and 6 bases for J; bases not matched to a gene: 16. CDR3 nucleotide sequence: TGTGCCAGCAAATCCGGGACAGGGCCTCGATCAGCTCAGCCCCAGCATTTT. It encodes CASKSGTGPRSAQPQHF.

This clonotype was seen many times. The genes are TRBV25-1 and TRBJ2-7, with TRBD1 matching over 7 bases. Germline V CDR1 and CDR2: MGHDK, SYGVNS. Trimming removed 11 bases from V and 2 bases from J; junction bases left unmatched: 15. This CDR3 is built from 15 residues. This chain's CDR3 is CAPKVDGDSPYEQYF. CDR3 DNA sequence: TGTGCCCCCAAGGTCGACGGGGACAGCCCCTACGAGCAGTACTTC.

The rearrangement links TRBV6-2 or TRBV6-3 to TRBJ1-5; the match to TRBD1 covers 9 bases. This CDR3 spans 12 amino acids. V was pared by 7 bases and J by 6 bases, with 1 base of the junction left unmatched. From germline, CDR1 is MNHEY and CDR2 SVGEGT. This CDR3 reads CASKTGGQPQHF. The DNA for the CDR3 is TGTGCCAGCAAGACAGGGGGTCAGCCCCAGCATTTT.

The chain couples TRBV12-3 or TRBV12-4 to TRBJ1-1, with 10 bases fitting TRBD1. This CDR3 has 16 residues. J lost 3 bases, V lost 2 bases, and 6 bases had no gene match. For the CDR3, the DNA is TGTGCCAGCAGTTTAAGAACGGGACAGGGGTACACTGAAGCTTTCTTT. It specifies CASSLRTGQGYTEAFF.

This clonotype appeared many times. The chain employs TRBV20-1 and TRBJ2-5, with no clear D. Germline lookup yields CDR1 DFQATT and CDR2 SNEGSKA (reference sequence). The CDR3 is 13 amino acids. V was cut by 7 bases and J by 3 bases, with 15 bases left in between. CDR3 sequence: CSVPLRPEETQYF. DNA for the CDR3: TGCAGTGTACCCCTCAGGCCGGAAGAGACCCAGTACTTC.

This clonotype has more than one count but fewer than ten. This sequence joins TRBV20-1 and TRBJ2-1; TRBD2 aligns across 9 bases. Germline assignment: CDR1 DFQATT and CDR2 SNEGSKA (reference sequence). CDR3 length: 14 residues. Losses at the gene ends were 1 base for V and 8 bases for J; bases not matched to a gene: 6. The CDR3 region is CSARVRGGAHEQFF. CDR3 in DNA: TGCAGTGCTAGAGTTCGCGGGGGGGCGCATGAGCAGTTCTTC.

V gene TRBV6-5 combines with J gene TRBJ2-3; 12 bases are shared with TRBD2. V lost 4 bases, J lost 4 bases, and 6 bases stayed unmatched. Germline V CDR1 and CDR2: MNHEY, SVGAGI. This CDR3 has 16 amino acids. The DNA for the CDR3 is TGTGCCAGCAGTTCCACGACTAGCGGGAGTGCAGATACGCAGTATTTT. Translating gives CASSSTTSGSADTQYF.

This clonotype was counted at least ten times. The CDR3 protein is CASSGLPLGEQYF. CDR3 nucleotides: TGTGCCAGCTCAGGTCTACCCCTTGGCGAGCAGTACTTC. V usage is TRBV18 and J usage is TRBJ2-7; D not certain. Between the trimmed V and J ends, which lost 5 bases and 6 bases, there was a span of 14 bases. The CDR3 length is 13 residues. In germline, CDR1 is KGHSH, CDR2 LQKENI.

This clonotype was recorded a few times. The gene calls are TRBV7-3 and TRBJ2-5; possibly TRBD1 for D (6 bases). Germline V gene sequence: CDR1 SGHTA, CDR2 FQGTGA. Deletions cut 5 bases from V and 9 bases from J, with 28 bases between. The CDR3 is made up of 17 amino acids. The CDR3 DNA reads as TGTGCCAGCAGCGCCGAACCCCGACAGGCTCAATGGGGGTCCCAGTACTTC. This gives the protein CASSAEPRQAQWGSQYF.

This clonotype was seen repeatedly, ten times or more. The V call is TRBV7-6, the J call TRBJ1-2, with 7 bases aligning to TRBD1. Germline CDR1 reads SGHVS; CDR2 reads FNYEAQ. V shed 5 bases and J 5 bases; nucleotides not matched to a gene: 5. The CDR3 contains 13 residues. CDR3 in DNA: TGTGCCAGCAGCCCGACACAGGGGTATGGCTACACCTTC. Translated, it gives CASSPTQGYGYTF. Full variable domain (missing parts from reference TRBV7-6 and TRBJ1-2): GAGVSQSPRYKVTKRGQDVALRCDPISGHVSLYWYRQALGQGPEFLTYFNYEAQQDKSGLPNDRFSAERPEGSISTLTIQRTEQRDSAMYRCASSPTQGYGYTFGSGTRLTVV.

In this sample, this clonotype turned up many times. The rearrangement uses TRBV12-3 or TRBV12-4 and TRBJ1-2; no firm D call. The CDR3 spans 15 residues. V was clipped by 5 bases and J by 5 bases, with 18 bases between them. In DNA form, the CDR3 reads TGTGCCAGCAGTCCCACGGGGTTGTTGGGGTATGGCTACACCTTC. It yields the protein CASSPTGLLGYGYTF.

This clonotype was observed a handful of times. V gene TRBV3-1 combines with J gene TRBJ1-5; D remains unclear. V lost 0 bases and J lost 4, with 10 bases in between. CDR1 and CDR2 from the germline V gene are LGHDT and YNNKEL (reference sequence). This CDR3 spans 15 amino acids. The CDR3 sequence is CASSQDHAGNQPQHF. For the CDR3, the DNA is TGTGCCAGCAGCCAAGATCATGCAGGAAATCAGCCCCAGCATTTT.

This clonotype was observed many times. The DNA for the CDR3 is TGTGCCTGCACTAAGCTGCTACCCACCGGGGAGCTGTTTTTT. Amino acid sequence: CACTKLLPTGELFF. The genes are TRBV30 and TRBJ2-2; no clear D gene. The CDR3 covers 14 residues. The V and J ends lost 6 bases and 4 bases respectively, with 15 bases between them. Germline V gene data show CDR1 as GTSNPN and CDR2 as SVGIG (reference sequence).

This clonotype was picked up a small number of times. The CDR3, as DNA: TGCAGCGCCGAGGAGGGGGGCACCGGGGAGCTGTTTTTT. Translation: CSAEEGGTGELFF. The chain recombines TRBV29-1 with TRBJ2-2; D may match TRBD1 or TRBD2 (6 bases each). The CDR3 has 13 amino acids. Per germline, CDR1 SQVTM and CDR2 ANQGSEA. Trimming stripped 7 bases from V and 4 bases from J, with 13 bases between.

In its sample, this clonotype was seen many times. The gene calls are TRBV7-7 and TRBJ2-3; 7 bases align to TRBD2. The V gene's germline CDR1 is SSHAT and CDR2 FNYEAQ (reference sequence). V trimming: 5 bases; J trimming: 4 bases; junction bases outside the gene matches: 12. The CDR3 extends over 16 amino acids. Here the CDR3 reads CASSRGRGEGPDTQYF. In DNA, the CDR3 is TGTGCCAGCAGCCGGGGACGGGGGGAGGGCCCAGATACGCAGTATTTT.

The chain recombines TRBV20-1 with TRBJ2-1; 16 bases are a match to TRBD2. This CDR3 is 18 amino acids long. Germline lookup yields CDR1 DFQATT and CDR2 SNEGSKA (reference sequence). With 3 bases clipped from V and 1 base from J, the junction kept 6 bases outside the gene matches. The CDR3 DNA sequence: TGCAGTGCTAGCCGGGGACTAGCGGGGGGGATTTCCTACAATGAGCAGTTCTTC. Translated: CSASRGLAGGISYNEQFF.

This clonotype was picked up many times. This rearrangement joins TRBV12-3 or TRBV12-4 to TRBJ1-1; TRBD1 agrees at 7 bases. This CDR3 comprises 13 residues. J lost 8 bases, V lost 4 bases, and 7 bases had no gene match. The CDR3 region has the DNA TGTGCCAGCAGTTCCCTCAGGGGGAGAGAAGCTTTCTTT. Translating gives CASSSLRGREAFF.

The table lists this clonotype with many counts. The J gene is TRBJ2-1, the V gene TRBV7-6; TRBD1 aligns across 7 bases. Germline V gene sequence: CDR1 SGHVS, CDR2 FNYEAQ. The CDR3 loop spans 15 amino acids. V shed 5 bases and J 9 bases; nucleotides not matched to a gene: 13. For the CDR3, the DNA is TGTGCCAGCAGCCTTTCGACAGGGAGTGACGGTGAGCAGTTCTTC. Its translation: CASSLSTGSDGEQFF.

Points on this clonotype: The junction and the germline gene differ at one end; a read error may be behind it. The CDR3 loop is CSAHAGGSTEVFF. CDR3 DNA sequence: TGCAGTGCCCATGCAGGGGGTAGCACTGAAGTTTTCTTT. The chain is built from TRBV20-1 and TRBJ1-1, with 7 bases aligning to TRBD1. Germline assignment: CDR1 DFQATT and CDR2 SNEGSKA (reference sequence). The CDR3 has 13 residues.

This clonotype was seen ten or more times. The V call is TRBV10-3, the J call TRBJ2-7; the D is unclear. Trimming removed 10 bases at V and 0 bases at J, with 16 bases between. The CDR3 totals 14 residues. Germline CDR1 reads ENHRY; CDR2 reads SYGVKD. The CDR3 coding sequence is TGTGCCACCACTTATGGTCCAGACTCCTACGAGCAGTACTTC. It translates to CATTYGPDSYEQYF.